The entry that follows covers one TCR beta chain sequence. Its antigen is unidentified. These data originate in a study of T cells expressing NK-cell markers. General study results and limits: The study did not resolve the HCMV specificity of expanded NKG2C+ T cell clones.

A 5'RACE template switching approach incorporating UMIs was used to make TCR beta cDNA. TCRdb re-called the 5' RACE reads and catalogs CDR3 proteins one per entry, DNA excluded. Listed are 350,000 to 400,000 distinct CDR3 sequences; around a tenth falls within the top ten. There are 16 residues in the CDR3. Germline V lookup: CDR1 SGDLS, CDR2 YYNGEE. This chain uses TRBV9 with TRBJ2-3; TCRdb outputs TRBD2, but without DNA this stays unchecked. The sequence was obtained from a woman aged 50 to 65 in good health. Specimen: blood T cells: a sorted CD56 or NKG2C T cell subset, CD4+ or CD8+ T cells, or bulk PBMC T cells (not recorded which). This CDR3 is CASSVGPSGFTDTQYF.